The 16 T cell receptor beta chains below all came from one sample that was sequenced in a study of blood T cell repertoires in COVID-19 (dated by TCRdb to the early 2020s). Libraries were prepared through the immunoSEQ multiplex PCR assay. What TCRdb holds here is the immuneACCESS table cut down to in-frame rearrangements. Part of the clones is not present; checked against another copy, under half of the missing clones reflect an unresolved V gene, and the others are unexplained. This sample is represented by some 110,000 clones; 75% to 85% of them were singletons. 7.9% of the sample lies in the top ten. The sample was peripheral blood. The receptor set was obtained from a man between 65 and 85 years old with acute or convalescent COVID-19.

The chain links TRBV28 to TRBJ2-7; 9 positions agree with TRBD2. The junction had 4 bases not matched to a gene; V was cut back by 4 bases and J by 3 bases. In germline, CDR1 is MDHEN, CDR2 SYDVKM. CDR3 size: 14 residues. CDR3 nucleotide sequence: TGTGCCAGCAGTTCCGGGACTAGCCTCTACGAGCAGTACTTC. This codes for CASSSGTSLYEQYF.

J is TRBJ1-1 and V is TRBV28; 8 bases align to TRBD1. Germline V gives CDR1 MDHEN, CDR2 SYDVKM. V lost 4 bases, J lost 1 base, and 5 bases stayed unmatched. This CDR3 spans 15 amino acids. CDR3 DNA: TGTGCCAGCAGTTCCGCCGGGACAGGGAACACTGAAGCTTTCTTT. Protein sequence: CASSSAGTGNTEAFF.

This sequence joins TRBV5-1 and TRBJ1-1; TRBD1 matches 8 bases. J lost 5 bases, V lost 6 bases, and 12 bases had no gene match. CDR1 and CDR2 from the germline V gene are SGHRS and YFSETQ. The CDR3 totals 15 residues. The CDR3 sequence: CASTLEGRGRTEAFF. CDR3 sequence (DNA): TGCGCCAGCACTCTAGAGGGCAGGGGGCGTACTGAAGCTTTCTTT.

This sequence joins TRBV5-4 and TRBJ1-6; D remains ambiguous. The CDR3 covers 14 residues. Germline V lookup: CDR1 SGHNT, CDR2 YYREEE (reference sequence). The ends were cut back, 4 bases at V and 7 bases at J, with 12 bases in the middle. CDR3 nucleotide sequence: TGTGCCAGCAGCCTGTCTTCTAGCAATTCACCCCTCCACTTT. The encoded protein is CASSLSSSNSPLHF.

V usage is TRBV2 and J usage is TRBJ2-7, with TRBD1 matching over 9 bases. The junction had 8 bases not matched to a gene; V was cut back by 10 bases and J by 4 bases. In germline, CDR1 is SNHLY, CDR2 FYNNEI. The CDR3 is made up of 13 amino acids. The DNA for the CDR3 is TGTGCCACTAATGGACAGGGGCGATACGAGCAGTACTTC. It codes for CATNGQGRYEQYF.

The sample holds one count of this clone. This chain links TRBV11-2 with TRBJ2-3; tentative D call: TRBD1 (6 bases). V was shortened by 8 bases and J by 2 bases, with 8 bases between the two germline ends. This CDR3 spans 12 amino acids. Looked up from germline, CDR1 is SGHAT and CDR2 is FQNNGV. CDR3 coding DNA: TGTGCCAGCGACAGGAACACAGATACGCAGTATTTT. It translates to CASDRNTDTQYF.

The chain recombines TRBV5-4 with TRBJ2-3; D gene uncertain. V lost 1 base and J 3 bases, leaving 12 bases between the germline ends. This CDR3 spans 15 amino acids. Germline assignment: CDR1 SGHNT and CDR2 YYREEE (reference sequence). CDR3 in amino acids: CASSLPGLWTDTQYF. The CDR3 DNA follows: TGTGCCAGCAGCTTGCCCGGGTTATGGACAGATACGCAGTATTTT.

V gene TRBV7-9 combines with J gene TRBJ1-6; 9 nucleotides match TRBD1. Germline CDR1 is SEHNR and CDR2 is FQNEAQ (reference sequence). This CDR3 spans 15 amino acids. The junction had 3 bases not matched to a gene; V was cut back by 4 bases and J by 5 bases. The CDR3 is CASSSRTGDNSPLHF. CDR3 DNA: TGTGCCAGCAGCTCGCGGACAGGGGATAATTCACCCCTCCACTTT.

This clone was detected a few times. This chain links TRBV14 with TRBJ1-1; D is unclear. The CDR3 spans 12 residues. Germline loops: CDR1 SGHDN, CDR2 FVKESK. V was cut by 4 bases and J by 11 bases, with 14 bases left in between. CDR3 residues: CASSREIGPAFF. The CDR3 DNA follows: TGTGCCAGCAGCCGCGAAATTGGTCCGGCTTTCTTT.

V is TRBV9 and J is TRBJ2-7, with 10 bases identical to TRBD1. Germline lookup yields CDR1 SGDLS and CDR2 YYNGEE. The V gene end was trimmed by 7 bases and the J gene end by 4 bases; junction bases not matched to a gene: 8. CDR3 length: 14 residues. The CDR3 DNA reads TGTGCCAGCGGGTCGGGGACAGGGGCGTACGAGCAGTACTTC. Its protein is CASGSGTGAYEQYF. The full variable domain, with the rest looked up from reference TRBV9 and TRBJ2-7, is DSGVTQTPKHLITATGQRVTLRCSPRSGDLSVYWYQQSLDQGLQFLIQYYNGEERAKGNILERFSAQQFPDLHSELNLSSLELGDSALYFCASGSGTGAYEQYFGPGTRLTVT.

This clone was seen a single time. The rearrangement uses TRBV5-1 and TRBJ2-3; TRBD2 aligns across 13 bases. The germline gives CDR1 SGHRS, CDR2 YFSETQ. V shed 1 base and J 1 base; nucleotides not matched to a gene: 9. The CDR3 totals 19 residues. The CDR3 protein is CASSLTSGGALTRTDTQYF. The DNA of the CDR3 is TGCGCCAGCAGCTTGACTAGCGGGGGGGCCCTAACTCGCACAGATACGCAGTATTTT.

This chain connects TRBV7-3 to TRBJ2-2, with D perhaps matching TRBD1 (5 bases). V dropped 2 bases and J dropped 0 bases, with 7 bases sitting between them. This CDR3 is 15 amino acids long. CDR1 is SGHTA, CDR2 FQGTGA, per germline. DNA for the CDR3: TGTGCCAGCAGCTTAGGGGCCGCGAACACCGGGGAGCTGTTTTTT. Its translation is CASSLGAANTGELFF.

CDR3 amino acids: CASISNSPTGWAFF. The CDR3 region has the DNA TGTGCCAGCATCTCCAACAGTCCGACAGGGTGGGCTTTCTTT. The rearrangement joins TRBV2 to TRBJ1-1; 7 nucleotides line up with TRBD1. Trimming cost V 7 bases and J 11 bases; bases outside gene matches: 16. CDR1 and CDR2 from the germline V gene are SNHLY and FYNNEI. CDR3 length: 14 amino acids.

V is TRBV4-2 and J is TRBJ2-7, with 8 bases aligning to TRBD2. The CDR3 runs to 15 residues. The germline gives CDR1 LGHNA, CDR2 YNFKEQ. Trimming removed 3 bases from V and 0 bases from J; junction bases left unmatched: 4. Here the CDR3 DNA reads TGTGCCAGCAGCCAGGGCGGGGGGTCCTCCTACGAGCAGTACTTC. It codes for CASSQGGGSSYEQYF.

The J gene is TRBJ1-4, the V gene TRBV5-1, with a possible D match to TRBD1 (5 bases). The V gene lost 5 bases and the J gene lost 8 bases, with 10 bases spanning the gap. The germline V gene has CDR1 SGHRS and CDR2 YFSETQ. This CDR3 has 12 residues. The CDR3 here is CASRYDSEKLFF. The CDR3 bases are TGCGCCAGCAGATACGACAGCGAAAAACTGTTTTTT. Full variable domain (rest looked up from reference TRBV5-1 and TRBJ1-4): KAGVTQTPRYLIKTRGQQVTLSCSPISGHRSVSWYQQTPGQGLQFLFEYFSETQRNKGNFPGRFSGRQFSNSRSEMNVSTLELGDSALYLCASRYDSEKLFFGSGTQLSVL.

The chain combines TRBV27 with TRBJ2-1; 9 bases match TRBD2. CDR1 is MNHEY, CDR2 SMNVEV, per germline (reference sequence). The CDR3 extends over 18 amino acids. The junction had 8 bases not matched to a gene; V was cut back by 2 bases and J by 0 bases. CDR3 nucleotides: TGTGCCAGCAGTTTAACGTCGAATAGCGGGAGCTCCTACAATGAGCAGTTCTTC. Translating gives CASSLTSNSGSSYNEQFF.